Listed below are T cell receptor beta chains from one sample, sequenced in a study of T cell responses to AZD1222 COVID-19 vaccine. This table comes from immunoSEQ multiplex PCR, and its TCRdb copy is limited to in-frame clones, with some not included. The repertoire holds approximately 80,000 clones, with over 75% as singletons. The sequencing here drew on peripheral blood, taken 28 days after the second AZD1222 dose. These receptors all come from an adult who received the AZD1222 COVID-19 vaccine. Both conserved end residues are part of each CDR3. Each record gives: J gene, clone size, V gene, D gene, CDR3 protein, CDR3 DNA. D genes are given only for firm matches. Clone size, where shown, is once, few, many, or a class for clones that have expanded.

TRBJ2-2 . TRBV27 . CASRAQANTGELFF TGTGCCAGCAGAGCACAGGCGAACACCGGGGAGCTGTTTTTT
TRBJ1-2 . TRBV7-3 . CASSFGTGYGYTF TGTGCCAGCAGCTTCGGGACCGGCTATGGCTACACCTTC
TRBJ1-1 . TRBV11-1 . CASSLGRSNTEAFF TGTGCCAGCAGCTTAGGACGGTCCAACACTGAAGCTTTCTTT
TRBJ2-1 . TRBV27 . CASRLTTFTSYDEQFF TGTGCCAGCAGACTCACCACCTTCACTAGTTATGATGAGCAGTTCTTC
TRBJ1-5 . TRBV10-3 . CAISESLGGGQPQHF TGTGCCATCAGTGAGTCGCTAGGGGGGGGTCAGCCCCAGCATTTT
TRBJ1-1 . TRBV11-3 . CASSSGGLENTEAFF TGTGCCAGCAGCTCCGGTGGACTCGAGAACACTGAAGCTTTCTTT
TRBJ2-1 . TRBV3-1/TRBV3-2 . CASSLLSLDEQFF TGTGCCAGCAGCCTCCTATCTTTGGATGAGCAGTTCTTC
TRBJ2-7 . TRBV29-1 TRBD1 CSVGTGGAEQYF TGCAGCGTTGGGACAGGGGGCGCCGAGCAGTACTTC
TRBJ1-1 few TRBV5-1 . CASSLVVMGGDTNTEAFF TGCGCCAGCAGCTTGGTGGTTATGGGAGGGGACACTAACACTGAAGCTTTCTTT
TRBJ2-7 . TRBV27 TRBD2 CATLGEGPSLEQYF TGTGCCACCCTGGGGGAGGGCCCCTCCCTCGAGCAGTACTTC
TRBJ2-2 once TRBV7-3 . CASSLNMGLGGELFF TGTGCCAGCAGCTTAAACATGGGGCTGGGCGGGGAGCTGTTTTTT
TRBJ1-5 . TRBV5-1 TRBD1 CASSLRTGEDQPQHF TGCGCCAGCAGCTTGAGGACAGGGGAAGATCAGCCCCAGCATTTT
TRBJ2-7 . TRBV25-1 . CASSGHREGYEQYF TGTGCCAGCAGTGGCCACAGGGAGGGGTACGAGCAGTACTTC
TRBJ2-7 . TRBV5-1 . CASSLSGGSLYEQYF TGCGCCAGCAGCTTGTCCGGGGGTTCCCTCTACGAGCAGTACTTC
TRBJ1-1 . TRBV4-1 . CASSQEGRVVTEAFF TGCGCCAGCAGCCAAGAGGGCAGGGTTGTCACTGAAGCTTTCTTT